There are many counts of the clone carrying this TCR beta chain. Its antigen is still unknown. The data originate from a study of identical twins. Study-level points and caveats: Whereas memory repertoires showed no such difference, abundant cord blood beta clonotypes carried fewer insertions. Excess sharing by twins proved weaker in beta out-of-frame sequences. Partial confounding of zero-insertion analyses by invariant MAIT and iNKT cells was possible.

Trimming removed 8 bases at V and 6 bases at J, with 13 bases between. The CDR3 runs to 13 residues. The germline gives CDR1 SGHAT, CDR2 FQNNGV. Healthy Caucasians were all of the donors. TCRdb called the 5' RACE reads again in MiXCR, with one record for every CDR3 protein. Of approximately 490,000 distinct CDR3 sequences listed, 20% to 25% are singletons. These data were likewise used in another study, on yellow fever vaccine responses in identical twins.

Input material: CD4+ T cells sorted from blood. This chain uses TRBV11-2 with TRBJ2-2; no definite D call. This TCR came from a woman aged 18-29 years in good health. The CDR3 bases are TGTGCCAGCCTCGCGGCCCCCCCCGGGGAGCTGTTTTTT. It codes for CASLAAPPGELFF.